Listed below are T cell receptor beta chains from one sample, sequenced in a study of control samples from healthy donors and cancer patients. The assay was immunoSEQ multiplex PCR, and TCRdb's table has in-frame clones only and misses some. There are about 82,000 clones in the sample; approximately 94% occur only once, and 4.5% to 6% lies in the top ten. The material sequenced was blood. Every receptor here comes from a woman aged 18-29 years in good health. CDR3s leave out the opening cysteine and the closing phenylalanine or tryptophan. Each record gives: V gene, CDR3 length, J gene, CDR3 protein.

V gene: TRBV2
CDR3 length: 13
J gene: TRBJ1-6
CDR3 protein: ASSDRTALNSPLH

V gene: TRBV6-4
CDR3 length: 11
J gene: TRBJ2-3
CDR3 protein: ASSDSTTDTQY

V gene: TRBV3-1/TRBV3-2
CDR3 length: 13
J gene: TRBJ1-2
CDR3 protein: ASSQDGAPCDGYT

V gene: TRBV5-1
CDR3 length: 10
J gene: TRBJ2-7
CDR3 protein: ASSSGSYEQY

V gene: TRBV4-2
CDR3 length: 10
J gene: TRBJ1-4
CDR3 protein: ASSQGLGKLF

V gene: TRBV11-2
CDR3 length: 16
J gene: TRBJ2-4
CDR3 protein: ASSLGSVNTLAKNIQY

V gene: TRBV24-1
CDR3 length: 11
J gene: TRBJ1-2
CDR3 protein: ATSDSRVWGYT

V gene: TRBV6-5
CDR3 length: 11
J gene: TRBJ2-7
CDR3 protein: ASSGQGVHEQY

V gene: TRBV4-2
CDR3 length: 13
J gene: TRBJ2-7
CDR3 protein: ASSQLGQGVDEQY

V gene: TRBV5-1
CDR3 length: 13
J gene: TRBJ2-1
CDR3 protein: ASSATGTSANEQF

V gene: TRBV7-7
CDR3 length: 14
J gene: TRBJ2-1
CDR3 protein: ASSADPSGSRNEQF

V gene: TRBV11-2
CDR3 length: 14
J gene: TRBJ1-2
CDR3 protein: ASSLGDPGQYYGYT

V gene: TRBV10-3
CDR3 length: 13
J gene: TRBJ2-5
CDR3 protein: AISEGEEGFETQY

V gene: TRBV2
CDR3 length: 12
J gene: TRBJ2-7
CDR3 protein: ASSADRFSYEQY

V gene: TRBV20-1
CDR3 length: 9
J gene: TRBJ1-1
CDR3 protein: SARLATEAF

V gene: TRBV5-1
CDR3 length: 14
J gene: TRBJ1-4
CDR3 protein: ASSETGGATNEKLF

V gene: TRBV7-2
CDR3 length: 13
J gene: TRBJ2-2
CDR3 protein: ASSSGLAGVRELF

V gene: TRBV27
CDR3 length: 15
J gene: TRBJ2-7
CDR3 protein: ASSLRGLAGGRHEQY

V gene: TRBV7-9
CDR3 length: 13
J gene: TRBJ2-1
CDR3 protein: ASSLGISARNEQF

V gene: TRBV10-3
CDR3 length: 13
J gene: TRBJ1-3
CDR3 protein: AISEIGGVGNTIY

V gene: TRBV7-6
CDR3 length: 14
J gene: TRBJ2-5
CDR3 protein: ASSRNVQGSRETQY

V gene: TRBV15
CDR3 length: 10
J gene: TRBJ2-7
CDR3 protein: ATSGVRGEQY

V gene: TRBV6-2/TRBV6-3
CDR3 length: 16
J gene: TRBJ2-1
CDR3 protein: ASSYWGLGGRARNEQF

V gene: TRBV2
CDR3 length: 12
J gene: TRBJ2-5
CDR3 protein: ASSERQEQETQY

V gene: TRBV11-2
CDR3 length: 12
J gene: TRBJ1-6
CDR3 protein: ASSLDLVDSPLH

V gene: TRBV29-1
CDR3 length: 9
J gene: TRBJ1-1
CDR3 protein: SVADYTEAF

V gene: TRBV28
CDR3 length: 13
J gene: TRBJ2-7
CDR3 protein: ASSFASGRAYEQY

V gene: TRBV5-4
CDR3 length: 14
J gene: TRBJ2-7
CDR3 protein: ASSLSGTGKLYEQY

V gene: TRBV2
CDR3 length: 11
J gene: TRBJ1-1
CDR3 protein: ASQGAMNTEAF

V gene: TRBV19
CDR3 length: 11
J gene: TRBJ1-6
CDR3 protein: ASFGGGFSPLH

V gene: TRBV18
CDR3 length: 11
J gene: TRBJ2-1
CDR3 protein: ASSPPSGRAGF

V gene: TRBV19
CDR3 length: 12
J gene: TRBJ2-3
CDR3 protein: ASTLAGGSDTQY

V gene: TRBV19
CDR3 length: 10
J gene: TRBJ2-3
CDR3 protein: ASSTRTDTQY

V gene: TRBV25-1
CDR3 length: 13
J gene: TRBJ1-1
CDR3 protein: ASSESSRAQTKAF

V gene: TRBV28
CDR3 length: 10
J gene: TRBJ1-3
CDR3 protein: ASNRDGNTIY

V gene: TRBV10-1
CDR3 length: 11
J gene: TRBJ2-5
CDR3 protein: ASSQTGRVTQY

V gene: TRBV5-4
CDR3 length: 12
J gene: TRBJ2-7
CDR3 protein: ASRRQGASYEQY

V gene: TRBV9
CDR3 length: 11
J gene: TRBJ1-5
CDR3 protein: ASSRGQGQPQH

V gene: TRBV5-4
CDR3 length: 11
J gene: TRBJ1-2
CDR3 protein: ASSLVSGSGYT

V gene: TRBV19
CDR3 length: 9
J gene: TRBJ2-7
CDR3 protein: ASRSSGEQY